The 14 T cell receptor beta chains listed next were all sequenced from one sample in a study of control samples from healthy donors and cancer patients. Measured with immunoSEQ multiplex PCR; TCRdb has only the in-frame clones, and not every one. The sample lists roughly 170,000 clones, 70% to 90% occurring once. Sequencing used blood. Receptors originate from a woman younger than 45 in good health.

The chain combines TRBV12-5 with TRBJ2-1; 9 bases are shared with TRBD1. Trimming at V came to 6 bases and at J to 8 bases, leaving 5 bases not matched to a gene. Germline V gene lookup returns CDR1 LGHNT and CDR2 FRNRAP. CDR3 size: 13 residues. In nucleotides, the CDR3 is TGTGCTAGTGGATTGACAGGGGGAGATGAGCAGTTCTTC. It is translated as CASGLTGGDEQFF.

V and J are TRBV2 and TRBJ1-1, with D uncertain. The CDR3 totals 15 residues. CDR1 SNHLY and CDR2 FYNNEI come from the germline V gene. V lost 7 bases and J lost 1, with 16 bases in between. For the CDR3, the DNA is TGTGCCAGCATGCCAGGATCCTCCGCGAACACTGAAGCTTTCTTT. It codes for CASMPGSSANTEAFF.

V gene TRBV5-1 combines with J gene TRBJ2-3; 7 bases fit TRBD2. The CDR3 covers 16 residues. The germline gives CDR1 SGHRS, CDR2 YFSETQ. V lost 0 bases, J lost 2 bases, and 6 bases stayed unmatched. This CDR3 is CASSLASGAYTDTQYF. The DNA of the CDR3 is TGCGCCAGCAGCTTGGCTAGCGGAGCCTACACAGATACGCAGTATTTT.

CDR3 sequence: CASSLSGERTGSEQFF. The CDR3, as DNA: TGCGCCAGCAGCTTGAGCGGGGAGAGGACAGGGAGTGAGCAGTTCTTC. The V and J genes are TRBV5-1 and TRBJ2-1, with a tentative D call TRBD1 (8 bases). The CDR3 runs 16 residues. V dropped 1 base and J dropped 9 bases, with 20 bases sitting between them. Germline CDR1 and CDR2: SGHRS and YFSETQ. Full variable domain (rest looked up from reference TRBV5-1 and TRBJ2-1): KAGVTQTPRYLIKTRGQQVTLSCSPISGHRSVSWYQQTPGQGLQFLFEYFSETQRNKGNFPGRFSGRQFSNSRSEMNVSTLELGDSALYLCASSLSGERTGSEQFFGPGTRLTVL.

CDR3: CASSQVSGSYEQYV. Written as DNA, the CDR3 is TGCGCCAGCAGCCAAGTTTCGGGCTCCTACGAGCAGTACGTC. This chain connects TRBV4-1 to TRBJ2-7; no definite D call. This CDR3 has 14 amino acids. Germline V gene sequence: CDR1 MGHRA, CDR2 YSYEKL. Trimming stripped 1 base from V and 0 bases from J, with 7 bases between.

In this sample, this clone turned up once. Additional DNA sequences in this sample encode the identical CDR3. The CDR3 DNA reads as TGTGCCAGCAGCCAAGTATCCGGAAACACCATATATTTT. This gives the protein CASSQVSGNTIYF. The rearrangement links TRBV3-1 (or the pseudogene TRBV3-2) to TRBJ1-3; D is ambiguous. In germline, CDR1 is LGHDT, CDR2 YNNKEL (reference sequence). The ends were cut back, 1 base at V and 4 bases at J, with 5 bases in the middle. The CDR3 covers 13 residues.

The V call is TRBV19, the J call TRBJ1-2; 9 bases are shared with TRBD1. There are 15 residues in the CDR3. Germline loops: CDR1 LNHDA, CDR2 SQIVND (reference sequence). V lost 7 bases and J lost 5; bases outside the gene matches: 11. CDR3 sequence reads: CASTEGQGTPYGYTF. DNA for the CDR3: TGTGCCAGTACTGAGGGACAGGGAACCCCTTATGGCTACACCTTC.

This clone turned up a few times. The CDR3 DNA reads TGTGCCAGCAGTGCCCTGGACAGGGTTTTTGGCTACACCTTC. Its translation: CASSALDRVFGYTF. V usage is TRBV6-2 or TRBV6-3 and J usage is TRBJ1-2; 8 nucleotides line up with TRBD1. The CDR3 runs 14 residues. V shed 5 bases and J 7 bases; nucleotides not matched to a gene: 9. The germline gives CDR1 MNHEY, CDR2 SVGEGT.

This chain joins TRBV5-4 and TRBJ2-1; 8 positions agree with TRBD1. V gave up 2 bases and J gave up 5 bases; unmatched junction bases: 6. This CDR3 comprises 15 residues. Germline-derived CDR1 and CDR2 are SGHNT and YYREEE (reference sequence). Here the CDR3 reads CASSFSTGENNEQFF. The CDR3 nucleotides are TGTGCCAGCAGCTTTTCGACAGGGGAAAACAATGAGCAGTTCTTC. The full variable domain, completed using reference TRBV5-4 and TRBJ2-1, is ETGVTQSPTHLIKTRGQQVTLRCSSQSGHNTVSWYQQALGQGPQFIFQYYREEENGRGNFPPRFSGLQFPNYSSELNVNALELDDSALYLCASSFSTGENNEQFFGPGTRLTVL.

This chain links TRBV29-1 with TRBJ2-1; the match to TRBD1 covers 8 bases. CDR3 length: 14 amino acids. Looked up from germline, CDR1 is SQVTM and CDR2 is ANQGSEA. The V segment lost 4 bases and the J segment 7 bases; nucleotides outside the gene matches: 9. The CDR3 nucleotides read TGCAGCGTTGCAGGGGGCGAATTAAGGAATGAGCAGTTCTTC. Amino acids: CSVAGGELRNEQFF.

This chain connects TRBV5-8 to TRBJ2-7; 8 nucleotides agree with TRBD1. CDR3 length: 14 residues. V lost 0 bases and J lost 3; bases outside the gene matches: 2. In germline, CDR1 is SGHTS, CDR2 YDEGEE. CDR3 in amino acids: CASSLGQGLYEQYF. The DNA for the CDR3 is TGTGCCAGCAGCTTGGGACAGGGGCTCTACGAGCAGTACTTC.

This clone was recorded once. The rearrangement joins TRBV28 to TRBJ2-1; possibly TRBD1 for D (7 bases). The ends were cut back, 8 bases at V and 7 bases at J, with 15 bases in the middle. This CDR3 is 13 amino acids long. Germline V gene lookup returns CDR1 MDHEN and CDR2 SYDVKM. CDR3: CASRAGGRNEQFF. In nucleotides, the CDR3 is TGTGCCAGCCGGGCAGGGGGGAGGAATGAGCAGTTCTTC. Supplemented by reference TRBV28 and TRBJ2-1, the full variable domain reads DVKVTQSSRYLVKRTGEKVFLECVQDMDHENMFWYRQDPGLGLRLIYFSYDVKMKEKGDIPEGYSVSREKKERFSLILESASTNQTSMYLCASRAGGRNEQFFGPGTRLTVL.

The V gene is TRBV9, the J gene TRBJ2-3, with 14 bases lining up with TRBD2. Unmatched junction bases numbered 2, after V lost 3 bases and J lost 2 bases. Per the germline V gene, CDR1 is SGDLS and CDR2 is YYNGEE. This CDR3 has 16 residues. CDR3 DNA sequence: TGTGCCAGCAGCGGGACTAGCGGGAGGAACACAGATACGCAGTATTTT. This codes for CASSGTSGRNTDTQYF.

The chain couples TRBV12-2 to TRBJ1-1; the D segment call TRBD1 is taken from the table without a DNA check. TRBV12-2 is recorded as a pseudogene. This CDR3 contains 16 residues. The CDR3 DNA sequence: TGTGCAAGTCGCTTAGTGGTACAGGAACAGAACACTGAAGCTTTCTTT. Translating gives CASRLVVQEQNTEAFF.